The rows below give T cell receptor beta chains drawn from one sample of a study of blood T cell repertoires in COVID-19. Libraries were prepared by immunoSEQ multiplex PCR; TCRdb keeps only in-frame clonotypes and omits some of them. Of roughly 90,000 clones detected, roughly 89% appear once; the ten largest clones hold more than 4.5%. The specimen was peripheral blood. These receptors came from a woman older than 75 with active COVID-19. Each CDR3 is given with its conserved first and last residue. A D gene is named only where the DNA matches it firmly. Part of the rows lack a size; the others show once, few, many or a class for expanded clones.

cdr3_nt	cdr3_aa	v_call	clone_size	d_call	j_call
TGTGCCAGCAGCTTCACTAGCCGGGAGACCCAGTACTTC	CASSFTSRETQYF	TRBV7-2	NA	NA	TRBJ2-5
TGTGCCAGCAGCTCGGATACCCGACATACCTACGAGCAGTACTTC	CASSSDTRHTYEQYF	TRBV7-8	NA	NA	TRBJ2-7
TGTGCCAGCAGCTTAGGGGGGGTCAGCTCCCTGGGAACCGGGGAGCTGTTTTTT	CASSLGGVSSLGTGELFF	TRBV7-8	once	NA	TRBJ2-2
TGTGCCAGCAGCCAACTGGGACTAGCGGGAGGGCGTATTGAGCAGTTCTTC	CASSQLGLAGGRIEQFF	TRBV14	NA	TRBD2	TRBJ2-1
TGCGCCAGCAGCATGACTAGCGGGAGCCTCCCCTACGAGCAGTACTTC	CASSMTSGSLPYEQYF	TRBV5-1	NA	TRBD2	TRBJ2-7
TGTGCCAGCAGTCCTAGACGGACAACTAATGAAAAACTGTTTTTT	CASSPRRTTNEKLFF	TRBV6-5	NA	NA	TRBJ1-4
TGTGCCAGCAGTTTGGGACTAGCGGGAGGTAATGAGCAGTTCTTC	CASSLGLAGGNEQFF	TRBV6-2/TRBV6-3	NA	TRBD2	TRBJ2-1
TGTGCCATCAGCTCCGGGACAGGGTATGGGGCCAACGTCCTGACTTTC	CAISSGTGYGANVLTF	TRBV10-3	NA	TRBD1	TRBJ2-6
TGTGCCAGCAGTGAAGTTTTAGCGGGAGGCGCAGATACGCAGTATTTT	CASSEVLAGGADTQYF	TRBV6-1	NA	TRBD2	TRBJ2-3
TGTGCCAGCACTAATACTGACAGGGCCGTCAAAAACACCATATATTTT	CASTNTDRAVKNTIYF	TRBV7-9	NA	TRBD1	TRBJ1-3
TGTGCCAGCAGCTCAAGCGGGAGGAACACAGATACGCAGTATTTT	CASSSSGRNTDTQYF	TRBV7-3	NA	TRBD2	TRBJ2-3
TGTGCCACCAGTGATGCCCGCCGGTTGGGGGGAACTTACAATGAGCAGTTCTTC	CATSDARRLGGTYNEQFF	TRBV24-1	NA	NA	TRBJ2-1
TGTGCCAGCTCTGAGGGAAGGACTGAAGCTTTCTTT	CASSEGRTEAFF	TRBV18	NA	NA	TRBJ1-1
TGCAGCGTTTTTACCTCGGACTATGGCTACACCTTC	CSVFTSDYGYTF	TRBV29-1	few	NA	TRBJ1-2
TGTGCCACCAGCAGAGATCGGGGGTACGAGCAGTACTTC	CATSRDRGYEQYF	TRBV15	NA	NA	TRBJ2-7
TGCGCCAGCAGCTTACTATCCCAGGGCACCGGGGAGCTGTTTTTT	CASSLLSQGTGELFF	TRBV5-1	NA	NA	TRBJ2-2
TGTGCCAGCAGTCGCTTCAGGGGGAACTATGGCTACACCTTC	CASSRFRGNYGYTF	TRBV6-2/TRBV6-3	NA	TRBD1	TRBJ1-2
TGTGCCAGCAGGGAACTAGCGAGCACTGAGCAGTTCTTC	CASRELASTEQFF	TRBV2	NA	TRBD2	TRBJ2-1
TGTGCCAGCAGCTGGCCGTACAGGTCTGAACAGTTCTTC	CASSWPYRSEQFF	TRBV5-8	NA	NA	TRBJ2-1
TGTGCCAGCTCACCAGGACAGGAGCAGTACGAGCAGTACTTC	CASSPGQEQYEQYF	TRBV18	NA	TRBD1	TRBJ2-7
TGCGCCAGCAGCTTGGCCTTGGGGAGGCCTGAAGCTTTCTTT	CASSLALGRPEAFF	TRBV5-1	NA	NA	TRBJ1-1
TGCGCCAGCAGCCTTTCGGGACAGGGGGAGGCAGAGACCCAGTACTTC	CASSLSGQGEAETQYF	TRBV4-1	NA	TRBD1	TRBJ2-5
TGTGCCAGCAGCTTAGAGGCATCGGGAGGAGAAAAAGAGACCCAGTACTTC	CASSLEASGGEKETQYF	TRBV7-2	NA	TRBD2	TRBJ2-5
TGTGCCAGCAGCCCCTTGCGTAGCGGGAGGCCTAGCTCCTACAATGAGCAGTTCTTC	CASSPLRSGRPSSYNEQFF	TRBV4-2	NA	TRBD2	TRBJ2-1
TGTGCCAGCAGCCGTACTAGCGGGGGAGCCCACAATGAGCAGTTCTTC	CASSRTSGGAHNEQFF	TRBV7-2	few	TRBD2	TRBJ2-1
TGTGCCAGCACCGAGGGGGCGCAGAACGGAAACACCATATATTTT	CASTEGAQNGNTIYF	TRBV28	NA	TRBD1	TRBJ1-3
TGTGCCAGTAGTATCGGCAGGGGGAGAACCGGGGAGCTGTTTTTT	CASSIGRGRTGELFF	TRBV19	NA	TRBD1	TRBJ2-2
TGTGCCAGCAGCCAACCCTCGGGGGGACTAGCGGGAGCGGATACGCAGTATTTT	CASSQPSGGLAGADTQYF	TRBV11-2	NA	TRBD2	TRBJ2-3
TGTGCCAGCAGTCCAGATATTACTAGCGGATACACAGATACGCAGTATTTT	CASSPDITSGYTDTQYF	TRBV27	NA	TRBD2	TRBJ2-3
TGTGCCAGCTCACCCCTCGGGGAAGATCAGCCCCAGCATTTT	CASSPLGEDQPQHF	TRBV18	NA	NA	TRBJ1-5
TGTGCCAGCAGCTCGGACACCAACACCGGGGAGCTGTTTTTT	CASSSDTNTGELFF	TRBV7-9	once	NA	TRBJ2-2
TGTGCCAGCAGCTTTGCAGGGGACCACGAGCAGTACTTC	CASSFAGDHEQYF	TRBV7-2	NA	NA	TRBJ2-7
TGCAGCGTTGAAGAACAACAGGGGCTCGAGCAGTACTTC	CSVEEQQGLEQYF	TRBV29-1	NA	TRBD1	TRBJ2-7
TGTGCCAGCTCACCATGGGACAGGACTACGAACACTGAAGCTTTCTTT	CASSPWDRTTNTEAFF	TRBV18	NA	TRBD1	TRBJ1-1
TGTGCCAGCAGCGTAGGCGACACCGGGGAGCTGTTTTTT	CASSVGDTGELFF	TRBV9	once	NA	TRBJ2-2
TGTGCCAGCAGCCCCGCAAACAGGGTTACAGATACGCAGTATTTT	CASSPANRVTDTQYF	TRBV5-4	NA	NA	TRBJ2-3
TGTGCCAGCGTCCTAAGAGGGAGTGCAGATACGCAGTATTTT	CASVLRGSADTQYF	TRBV7-2	NA	NA	TRBJ2-3
TGTGCCAGCAGTTTGGGGGGCGAGCAGTACTTC	CASSLGGEQYF	TRBV28	NA	NA	TRBJ2-7
TGTGCCACCAGAGGACACGGAGAGGATGGCTACACCTTC	CATRGHGEDGYTF	TRBV24-1	NA	NA	TRBJ1-2
TGTGCCAGCAGCTTAGGACGGGGGGACGAGCAGTACTTC	CASSLGRGDEQYF	TRBV11-2	NA	TRBD2	TRBJ2-7
TGCGCCAGCAGCTTGGCTCCTGGCGCCAGCGGGCCCTACGAGCAGTACTTC	CASSLAPGASGPYEQYF	TRBV5-1	NA	NA	TRBJ2-7
TGTGCCAGCAGTCGAGGGACAGCAAGAGCGAACACTGAAGCTTTCTTT	CASSRGTARANTEAFF	TRBV6-6	NA	TRBD1	TRBJ1-1
TGTGCCAGCAGTCACCCCGGGACAGGGGACAATCAGCCCCAGCATTTT	CASSHPGTGDNQPQHF	TRBV6-6	NA	TRBD1	TRBJ1-5
TGTGCCGCCACCCGCGAAGTAGGAGCTAATGAAAAACTGTTTTTT	CAATREVGANEKLFF	TRBV30	NA	NA	TRBJ1-4
TGTGCCAGCAGCTTAGGGGCGGGAGGGCCCTCCAAAAACATTCAGTACTTC	CASSLGAGGPSKNIQYF	TRBV7-2	NA	TRBD2	TRBJ2-4
TGTGCCAGCAGCTTGGACAGGGGAAAACTAGAGACCCAGTACTTC	CASSLDRGKLETQYF	TRBV5-4	NA	TRBD1	TRBJ2-5
TGTGCCAGCAGTTCACCCGACAGGGGGCTCGTCTACGAGCAGTACTTC	CASSSPDRGLVYEQYF	TRBV6-6	NA	TRBD1	TRBJ2-7
TGCGCCAGCAGCTCCTCCCCCAAAAACATTCAGTACTTC	CASSSSPKNIQYF	TRBV5-1	NA	NA	TRBJ2-4
TGTGCCAGCAGTAACAGGGATCGGGTAGAGCAGTACTTC	CASSNRDRVEQYF	TRBV28	few	NA	TRBJ2-7
TGTGCCAGCAGTCTAGTACCCGGGGTCAGCCTTAATGAAAAACTGTTTTTT	CASSLVPGVSLNEKLFF	TRBV28	once	NA	TRBJ1-4
TGTGCCAGCACACAGGGTAGTCAGCCCCAGCATTTT	CASTQGSQPQHF	TRBV6-1	NA	NA	TRBJ1-5
TGTGCCAGCAGCTTAGCAGGGTCCGACACTGAAGCTTTCTTT	CASSLAGSDTEAFF	TRBV11-2	NA	NA	TRBJ1-1
TGTGCCAGCAGCCCCGGAGGGTTATACAATGAGCAGTTCTTC	CASSPGGLYNEQFF	TRBV7-3	NA	NA	TRBJ2-1
TGTGCCAGCACAGCGGGTGACACCTCCTACGAGCAGTACTTC	CASTAGDTSYEQYF	TRBV28	NA	NA	TRBJ2-7
TGTGCCATCAGTGACTATAGCAATCAGCCCCAGCATTTT	CAISDYSNQPQHF	TRBV10-3	NA	NA	TRBJ1-5